A single sample gave rise to the 2 T cell receptor beta chains below, sequenced in a study of blood T cells in healthy people across ages. Primers used in a second PCR of about 6 to 12 cycles were a sample-barcoded 5' primer and a J-beta primer mix. MiXCR, applied by TCRdb to the 5' RACE reads, yields one record per CDR3 protein. This sample has 750,000 or so distinct CDR3 sequences, with around 25% found just once. These same records also appear under a second study, on T cells of mothers and their children.

Sequencing was performed on blood. The receptors here all came from a boy aged 10-17 years in good health.

The chain joins TRBV3-1 to TRBJ2-5; D may be TRBD2 (5 bases). Trimming stripped 1 base from V and 1 base from J, with 10 bases between. Per the germline V gene, CDR1 is LGHDT and CDR2 is YNNKEL (reference sequence). This CDR3 has 15 residues. The CDR3 sequence: CASSQGLAFQETQYF. The CDR3 DNA sequence: TGTGCCAGCAGCCAAGGTTTAGCGTTCCAAGAGACCCAGTACTTC.

This clonotype showed up just a few times. The chain has TRBV5-4 and TRBJ1-2; weak D call: TRBD1 (6 bases). V lost 0 bases and J lost 2, with 20 bases in between. CDR1 is SGHNT and CDR2 is YYREEE in the germline V gene (reference sequence). This CDR3 comprises 18 residues. CDR3: CASSLDRQVLSLNYGYTF. In nucleotides, the CDR3 is TGTGCCAGCAGCTTGGATAGACAGGTCCTTAGCTTAAACTATGGCTACACCTTC.